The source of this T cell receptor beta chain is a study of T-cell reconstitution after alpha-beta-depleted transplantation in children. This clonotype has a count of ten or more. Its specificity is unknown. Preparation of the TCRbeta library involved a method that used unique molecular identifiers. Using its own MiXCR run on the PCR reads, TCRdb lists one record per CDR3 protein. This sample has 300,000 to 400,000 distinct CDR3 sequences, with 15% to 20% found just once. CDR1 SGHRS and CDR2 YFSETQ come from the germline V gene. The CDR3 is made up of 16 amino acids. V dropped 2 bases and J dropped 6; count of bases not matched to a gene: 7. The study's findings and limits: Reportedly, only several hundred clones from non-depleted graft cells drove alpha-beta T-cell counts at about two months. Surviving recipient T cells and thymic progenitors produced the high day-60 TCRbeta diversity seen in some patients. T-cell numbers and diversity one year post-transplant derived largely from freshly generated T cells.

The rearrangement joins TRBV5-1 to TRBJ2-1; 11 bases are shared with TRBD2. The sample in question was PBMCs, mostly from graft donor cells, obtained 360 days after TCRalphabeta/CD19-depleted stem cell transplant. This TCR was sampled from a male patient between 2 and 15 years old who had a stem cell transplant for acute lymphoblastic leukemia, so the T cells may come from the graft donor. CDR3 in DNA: TGCGCCAGCAGCTTCTTGTTAGGACTAGCGGGCAATGAGCAGTTCTTC. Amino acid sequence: CASSFLLGLAGNEQFF.